This TCR beta chain emerged from a study of early T cells in non-severe SARS-CoV-2 infection. From the 5' RACE reads, TCRdb called clonotypes with MiXCR, one entry per CDR3 protein. The sample has fewer than 35,000 distinct CDR3 sequences; about 4% are singletons. There are many counts of this clonotype. Germline-derived CDR1 and CDR2 are SGDLS and YYNGEE. The V end lost 3 bases, the J end lost 3 bases, and 16 bases lay between the germline ends. This CDR3 has 16 residues. Sequenced material: whole blood. This TCR was recovered from an adult who was a healthcare worker with PCR-confirmed SARS-CoV-2 infection or an uninfected control (not recorded which). The gene calls are TRBV9 and TRBJ2-1, with D tentatively TRBD1 (6 bases). CDR3 sequence reads: CASSDQAGQNYNEQFF. The DNA for the CDR3 is TGTGCCAGCAGCGACCAGGCTGGACAGAACTACAATGAGCAGTTCTTC.